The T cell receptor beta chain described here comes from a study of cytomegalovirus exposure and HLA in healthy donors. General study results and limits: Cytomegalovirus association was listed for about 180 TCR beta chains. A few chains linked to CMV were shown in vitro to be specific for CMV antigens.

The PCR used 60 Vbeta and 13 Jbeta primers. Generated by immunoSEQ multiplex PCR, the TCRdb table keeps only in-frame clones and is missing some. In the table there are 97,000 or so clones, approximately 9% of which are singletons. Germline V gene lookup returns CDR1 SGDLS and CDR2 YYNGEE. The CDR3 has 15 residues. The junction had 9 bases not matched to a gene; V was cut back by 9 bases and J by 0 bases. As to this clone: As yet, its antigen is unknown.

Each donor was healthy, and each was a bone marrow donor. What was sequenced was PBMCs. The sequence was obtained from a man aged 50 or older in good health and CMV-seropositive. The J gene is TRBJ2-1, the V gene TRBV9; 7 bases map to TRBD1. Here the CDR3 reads CANHTGTASYNEQFF. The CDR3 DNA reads TGTGCCAACCATACCGGGACAGCCTCCTACAATGAGCAGTTCTTC.